These T cell receptor beta chains were read from a single sample in a study of blood T cells in healthy people across ages. TCRdb re-called the 5' RACE reads through MiXCR, storing one row per CDR3 protein. The sample shows 750,000 to 850,000 distinct CDR3 sequences, 20% to 30% of them seen only once. Separately, the same data were catalogued under a study of T cells of mothers and their children.

Sequenced material: blood. The receptors were sampled from a boy under 18 in good health. CDR3s include the opening cysteine and the closing phenylalanine or tryptophan. Each record gives: clone size, D gene, V gene, J gene, CDR3 protein, CDR3 DNA. D genes are given only for firm matches. Some rows mark clone size as missing; the rest say once, few, many or name a class of expanded clone.

clone size: NA
D gene: NA
V gene: TRBV7-3
J gene: TRBJ2-3
CDR3 protein: CASSLIGGDTTDTQYF
CDR3 DNA: TGTGCCAGCAGCTTAATAGGCGGGGATACCACAGATACGCAGTATTTT

clone size: many
D gene: NA
V gene: TRBV29-1
J gene: TRBJ2-1
CDR3 protein: CSVPQRSSTPYNEQFF
CDR3 DNA: TGCAGCGTTCCCCAGAGGAGCTCGACTCCTTACAATGAGCAGTTCTTC

clone size: NA
D gene: TRBD1
V gene: TRBV28
J gene: TRBJ1-5
CDR3 protein: CASSFRQGAGQPQHF
CDR3 DNA: TGTGCCAGCAGTTTTAGGCAGGGGGCTGGTCAGCCCCAGCATTTT

clone size: few
D gene: NA
V gene: TRBV20-1
J gene: TRBJ1-2
CDR3 protein: CSASARGLGYTF
CDR3 DNA: TGCAGTGCTAGTGCCAGGGGCTTAGGCTACACCTTC

clone size: few
D gene: TRBD2
V gene: TRBV29-1
J gene: TRBJ2-1
CDR3 protein: CSVWEGGVEQFF
CDR3 DNA: TGCAGCGTTTGGGAGGGTGGGGTTGAGCAGTTCTTC

clone size: few
D gene: TRBD1
V gene: TRBV27
J gene: TRBJ1-5
CDR3 protein: CASSLSGQGTNQPQHF
CDR3 DNA: TGTGCCAGCAGTTTATCGGGACAGGGGACGAATCAGCCCCAGCATTTT

clone size: few
D gene: NA
V gene: TRBV2
J gene: TRBJ2-2
CDR3 protein: CASTQDRGSTGELFF
CDR3 DNA: TGTGCCAGCACCCAGGATCGGGGTAGCACCGGGGAGCTGTTTTTT

clone size: NA
D gene: NA
V gene: TRBV11-2
J gene: TRBJ1-4
CDR3 protein: CASSASFGNEELFF
CDR3 DNA: TGTGCCAGCAGCGCCTCCTTCGGTAATGAAGAACTGTTTTTT

clone size: NA
D gene: TRBD1
V gene: TRBV7-8
J gene: TRBJ2-2
CDR3 protein: CAGRGQLAGELFF
CDR3 DNA: TGTGCCGGCAGGGGGCAACTCGCCGGGGAGCTGTTTTTT

clone size: NA
D gene: TRBD2
V gene: TRBV28
J gene: TRBJ2-3
CDR3 protein: CASSLRGLAVNTQYF
CDR3 DNA: TGTGCCAGCAGTTTACGCGGACTAGCGGTAAATACGCAGTATTTT

clone size: NA
D gene: NA
V gene: TRBV14
J gene: TRBJ1-1
CDR3 protein: CASSPIRHNTEAFF
CDR3 DNA: TGTGCCAGCAGCCCTATAAGACACAACACTGAAGCTTTCTTT

clone size: few
D gene: NA
V gene: TRBV7-9
J gene: TRBJ2-7
CDR3 protein: CASSLVQSFDEQYF
CDR3 DNA: TGTGCCAGCAGCTTAGTGCAGTCCTTCGACGAGCAGTACTTC

clone size: few
D gene: NA
V gene: TRBV5-1
J gene: TRBJ2-2
CDR3 protein: CAGSLVNTGELFF
CDR3 DNA: TGCGCCGGCAGCTTGGTCAACACCGGGGAGCTGTTTTTT

clone size: NA
D gene: NA
V gene: TRBV29-1
J gene: TRBJ2-5
CDR3 protein: CSVIFQGGRETQYF
CDR3 DNA: TGCAGCGTTATCTTCCAAGGAGGGAGGGAGACCCAGTACTTC

clone size: many
D gene: TRBD2
V gene: TRBV18
J gene: TRBJ2-5
CDR3 protein: CASSLGGGPVTQYF
CDR3 DNA: TGTGCCAGCTCGCTTGGCGGGGGACCGGTGACCCAGTACTTC

clone size: NA
D gene: TRBD1
V gene: TRBV6-5
J gene: TRBJ2-4
CDR3 protein: CASRSGQGVFIQYF
CDR3 DNA: TGTGCCAGCAGGTCAGGACAGGGGGTCTTCATTCAGTACTTC

clone size: NA
D gene: NA
V gene: TRBV5-1
J gene: TRBJ1-5
CDR3 protein: CASSLGPGENQPQHF
CDR3 DNA: TGCGCCAGCAGCTTGGGCCCAGGGGAAAATCAGCCCCAGCATTTT

clone size: few
D gene: NA
V gene: TRBV4-3
J gene: TRBJ2-6
CDR3 protein: CVSSQEPGTGANVLTF
CDR3 DNA: TGCGTCAGCAGCCAAGAGCCAGGGACAGGGGCCAACGTCCTGACTTTC

clone size: few
D gene: TRBD2
V gene: TRBV6-5
J gene: TRBJ2-5
CDR3 protein: CASSRGWGLAGAETQYF
CDR3 DNA: TGTGCCAGCAGCCGAGGGTGGGGACTAGCGGGAGCAGAGACCCAGTACTTC

clone size: NA
D gene: NA
V gene: TRBV6-1
J gene: TRBJ1-2
CDR3 protein: CASLSPPGTYGYTF
CDR3 DNA: TGTGCCAGCCTCAGTCCACCAGGGACCTATGGCTACACCTTC

clone size: NA
D gene: NA
V gene: TRBV7-2
J gene: TRBJ2-5
CDR3 protein: CASTPGRAEETQYF
CDR3 DNA: TGTGCCAGCACCCCAGGACGGGCAGAAGAGACCCAGTACTTC

clone size: few
D gene: NA
V gene: TRBV29-1
J gene: TRBJ2-2
CDR3 protein: CSVGSLSTGELFF
CDR3 DNA: TGCAGCGTTGGGAGTTTGAGTACCGGGGAGCTGTTTTTT

clone size: NA
D gene: NA
V gene: TRBV6-5
J gene: TRBJ2-4
CDR3 protein: CASSYGLAKNIQYF
CDR3 DNA: TGTGCCAGCAGTTACGGTTTAGCCAAAAACATTCAGTACTTC

clone size: few
D gene: NA
V gene: TRBV15
J gene: TRBJ2-7
CDR3 protein: CATSTSRAIGYEQYF
CDR3 DNA: TGTGCCACCAGCACCTCCCGGGCGATTGGCTACGAGCAGTACTTC

clone size: NA
D gene: TRBD2
V gene: TRBV5-5
J gene: TRBJ2-2
CDR3 protein: CASSLRRAGGPNTGELFF
CDR3 DNA: TGTGCCAGCAGCTTGAGGCGAGCGGGGGGGCCAAACACCGGGGAGCTGTTTTTT

clone size: NA
D gene: NA
V gene: TRBV6-2/TRBV6-3
J gene: TRBJ1-1
CDR3 protein: CASSRPRWENTEAFF
CDR3 DNA: TGTGCCAGCAGCCGCCCCCGCTGGGAGAACACTGAAGCTTTCTTT

clone size: few
D gene: NA
V gene: TRBV27
J gene: TRBJ2-1
CDR3 protein: CASSLSPWPKNNEQFF
CDR3 DNA: TGTGCCAGCAGTTTGTCGCCCTGGCCAAAAAACAATGAGCAGTTCTTC

clone size: NA
D gene: NA
V gene: TRBV29-1
J gene: TRBJ2-7
CDR3 protein: CSVQDPGISYEQYF
CDR3 DNA: TGCAGCGTCCAAGACCCAGGGATCTCCTACGAGCAGTACTTC

clone size: few
D gene: NA
V gene: TRBV6-1
J gene: TRBJ2-5
CDR3 protein: CASNPLKGAATQYF
CDR3 DNA: TGTGCCAGCAATCCCCTAAAAGGGGCTGCGACCCAGTACTTC

clone size: NA
D gene: TRBD2
V gene: TRBV7-6
J gene: TRBJ2-3
CDR3 protein: CASSFASGGLAGTDTQYF
CDR3 DNA: TGTGCCAGCAGCTTCGCCTCAGGGGGACTAGCGGGCACAGATACGCAGTATTTT

clone size: few
D gene: NA
V gene: TRBV9
J gene: TRBJ2-3
CDR3 protein: CASSPSFGNPDTQYF
CDR3 DNA: TGTGCCAGCAGCCCCTCCTTCGGGAACCCAGATACGCAGTATTTT

clone size: many
D gene: NA
V gene: TRBV29-1
J gene: TRBJ2-3
CDR3 protein: CSVDGVTDTQYF
CDR3 DNA: TGCAGCGTTGACGGGGTCACAGATACGCAGTATTTT

clone size: few
D gene: NA
V gene: TRBV28
J gene: TRBJ2-4
CDR3 protein: CASSLDRRNIQYF
CDR3 DNA: TGTGCCAGCAGTTTAGACAGGCGAAACATTCAGTACTTC

clone size: few
D gene: NA
V gene: TRBV3-1
J gene: TRBJ2-1
CDR3 protein: CASSQDVRVEKFF
CDR3 DNA: TGTGCCAGCAGCCAAGATGTGAGAGTAGAAAAGTTCTTC

clone size: NA
D gene: TRBD1
V gene: TRBV6-5
J gene: TRBJ2-1
CDR3 protein: CASTNRGYNEQFF
CDR3 DNA: TGTGCCAGCACGAACAGGGGGTACAATGAGCAGTTCTTC

clone size: few
D gene: TRBD1
V gene: TRBV4-3
J gene: TRBJ1-1
CDR3 protein: CTSSQGAVQGMNTEAFF
CDR3 DNA: TGCACCAGCAGCCAGGGGGCCGTACAGGGTATGAACACTGAAGCTTTCTTT

clone size: NA
D gene: NA
V gene: TRBV28
J gene: TRBJ2-5
CDR3 protein: CASSYPRRGRIPLMPETQYF
CDR3 DNA: TGTGCCAGCAGCTACCCTCGACGGGGACGGATACCTTTAATGCCGGAGACCCAGTACTTC

clone size: once
D gene: NA
V gene: TRBV12-3/TRBV12-4
J gene: TRBJ2-1
CDR3 protein: CASMTGMPSYNEQFF
CDR3 DNA: TGTGCCAGCATGACTGGGATGCCCTCCTACAATGAGCAGTTCTTC

clone size: few
D gene: NA
V gene: TRBV12-3/TRBV12-4
J gene: TRBJ2-4
CDR3 protein: CASSPGGSGENIQYF
CDR3 DNA: TGTGCCAGCAGTCCAGGGGGATCGGGAGAGAACATTCAGTACTTC

clone size: few
D gene: NA
V gene: TRBV29-1
J gene: TRBJ2-7
CDR3 protein: CSVRQEYEQYF
CDR3 DNA: TGCAGCGTCCGACAGGAGTACGAGCAGTACTTC

clone size: few
D gene: NA
V gene: TRBV27
J gene: TRBJ2-3
CDR3 protein: CASSLPGRVGGTQYF
CDR3 DNA: TGTGCCAGCAGTTTACCCGGCAGGGTCGGAGGTACGCAGTATTTT